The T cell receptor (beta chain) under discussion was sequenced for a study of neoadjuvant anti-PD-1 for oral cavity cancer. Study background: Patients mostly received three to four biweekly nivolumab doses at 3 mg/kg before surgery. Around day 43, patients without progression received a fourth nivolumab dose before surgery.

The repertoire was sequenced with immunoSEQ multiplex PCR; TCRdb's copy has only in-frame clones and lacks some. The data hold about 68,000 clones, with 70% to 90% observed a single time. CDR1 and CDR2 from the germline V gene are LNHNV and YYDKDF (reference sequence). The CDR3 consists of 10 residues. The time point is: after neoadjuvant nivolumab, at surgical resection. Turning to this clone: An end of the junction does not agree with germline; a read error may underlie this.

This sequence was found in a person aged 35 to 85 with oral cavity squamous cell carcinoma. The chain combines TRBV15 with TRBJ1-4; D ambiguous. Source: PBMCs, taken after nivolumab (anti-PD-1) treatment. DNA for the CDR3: TGTGCCACCAGCGGAGAAAAACTGTTTTTT. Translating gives CATSGEKLFF.